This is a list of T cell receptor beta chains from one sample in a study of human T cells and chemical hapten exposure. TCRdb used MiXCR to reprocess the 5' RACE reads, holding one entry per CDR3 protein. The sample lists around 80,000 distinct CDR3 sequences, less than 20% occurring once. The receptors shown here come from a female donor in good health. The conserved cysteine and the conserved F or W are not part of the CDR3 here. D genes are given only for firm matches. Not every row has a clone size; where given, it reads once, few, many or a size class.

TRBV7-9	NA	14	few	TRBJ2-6	ASSRGGPKGANVLT
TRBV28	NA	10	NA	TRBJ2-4	ASSMPENIQY
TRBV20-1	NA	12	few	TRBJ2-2	SARSPGETGELF
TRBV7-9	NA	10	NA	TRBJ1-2	ASSPDNYGYT
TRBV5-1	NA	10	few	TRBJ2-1	ASSLDRPPGF
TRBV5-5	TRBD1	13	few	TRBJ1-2	ASSLGQGLVYGYT
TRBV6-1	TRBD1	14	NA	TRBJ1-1	ASSPPIGTDNTEAF
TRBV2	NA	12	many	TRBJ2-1	AVGGRSLGNEQF
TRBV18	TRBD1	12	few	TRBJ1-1	ASSPNGDRGEAF
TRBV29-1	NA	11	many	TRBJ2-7	SVASPSSYEQY
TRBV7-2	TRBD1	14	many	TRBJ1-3	ASSLEKGATGNTIY
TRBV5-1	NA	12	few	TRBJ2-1	ASSGGISYNEQF
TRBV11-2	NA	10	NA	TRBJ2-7	ASRNNVGEQY
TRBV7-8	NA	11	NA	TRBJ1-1	ATSLLKGTQAF
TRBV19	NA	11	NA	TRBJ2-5	ASSMLRQETQY
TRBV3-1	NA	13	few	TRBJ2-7	ASSPAWRPSAGQY
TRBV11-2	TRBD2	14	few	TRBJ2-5	ASSTPPGSGGETQY
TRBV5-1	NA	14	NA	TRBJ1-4	ASSLEGGGFDEKLF
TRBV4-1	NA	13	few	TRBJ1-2	ASSQDGHSIYGYT
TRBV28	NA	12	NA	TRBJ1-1	ASSPGILNTEAF
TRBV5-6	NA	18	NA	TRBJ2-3	ASSLKAPMVRPGVADTQY
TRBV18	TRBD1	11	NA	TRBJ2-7	ASSPGTVHEQY
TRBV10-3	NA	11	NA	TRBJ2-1	AISDGFYNEQF
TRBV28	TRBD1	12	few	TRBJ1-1	AVRRQGLNTEAF
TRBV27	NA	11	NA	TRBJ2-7	ASSFDRTYEQY
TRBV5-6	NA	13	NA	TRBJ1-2	ASSLGRVAYYGYT
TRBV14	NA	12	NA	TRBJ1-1	ASSSRKSNTEAF
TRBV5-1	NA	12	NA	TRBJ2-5	ASSLDRRIETQY
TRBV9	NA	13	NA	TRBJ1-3	ASSFGGGSGNTIY
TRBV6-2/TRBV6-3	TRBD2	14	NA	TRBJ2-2	ASSYRGAGEVGELF
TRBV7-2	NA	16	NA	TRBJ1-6	ASSLAPPGKGRHSPLH
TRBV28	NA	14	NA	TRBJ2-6	ASSFPYYSGANVLT
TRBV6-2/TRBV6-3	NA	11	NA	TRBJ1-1	ASSYRRGTEAF
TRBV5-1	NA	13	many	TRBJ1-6	ASSLEAGINSPLH